This TCR beta chain emerged from a study of control samples from healthy donors and cancer patients. The germline gives CDR1 SNHLY, CDR2 FYNNEI. Trimming pared 4 bases from V and 7 bases from J, leaving 13 bases between. This CDR3 has 13 amino acids. This clone was observed a few times. TCRdb's copy holds only in-frame clones and misses some; the assay was immunoSEQ multiplex PCR. This table holds 150,000 to 200,000 clones, just under 95% found once. Sequencing was carried out using blood. The sequence was obtained from a man younger than 35 in good health. This chain uses TRBV2 with TRBJ1-1; no definite D call. The CDR3 nucleotides are TGTGCCAGCAGTGTGCAGCGTTACCTTGAAGCTTTCTTT. Its protein product is CASSVQRYLEAFF.